The entry that follows covers one T cell receptor beta chain sequence. The CDR3 loop spans 11 amino acids. With 5 bases removed from V and 4 bases from J, the gap between germline ends came to 3 bases. CDR1 and CDR2 from the germline V gene are SEHNR and FQNEAQ (reference sequence). Extracted RNA was reverse transcribed into cDNA, the sequencing template. Sequencing was performed with immunoSEQ multiplex PCR; in TCRdb, only in-frame clones are kept and a portion is missing. The sample gives 130,000 to 150,000 clones, 85% to 90% of which show up once; around 15% is in the top ten. This entry comes from a study of CD8+ T cells in alopecia areata.

This specimen consisted of CD8+ T cells sorted from blood, obtained at week 0. V and J are TRBV7-9 and TRBJ2-1; D remains ambiguous. The source is a human donor with alopecia areata. The CDR3 sequence is CASSRYNEQFF. CDR3 in DNA: TGTGCCAGCAGCCGATACAATGAGCAGTTCTTC.